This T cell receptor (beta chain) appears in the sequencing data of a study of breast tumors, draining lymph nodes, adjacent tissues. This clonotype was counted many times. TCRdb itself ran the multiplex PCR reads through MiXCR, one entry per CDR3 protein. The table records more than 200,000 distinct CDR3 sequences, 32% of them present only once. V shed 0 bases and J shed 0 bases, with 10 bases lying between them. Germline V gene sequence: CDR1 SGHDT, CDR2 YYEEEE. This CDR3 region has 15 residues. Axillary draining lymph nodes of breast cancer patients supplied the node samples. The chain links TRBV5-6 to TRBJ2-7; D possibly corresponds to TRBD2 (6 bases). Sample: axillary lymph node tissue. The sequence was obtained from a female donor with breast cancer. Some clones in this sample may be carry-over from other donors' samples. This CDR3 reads CASSLVTDYSYEQYF. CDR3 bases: TGTGCCAGCAGCTTGGTCACGGACTACTCCTACGAGCAGTACTTC.